The T cell receptor beta chain described here comes from a study of blood T cell repertoires in COVID-19. The authors' processing: Counts of nucleated cells, estimated from reference gene primer amplification, were obtained. Measured with immunoSEQ multiplex PCR; TCRdb has only the in-frame clones, and not every one. Clone size and the V and J calls come from that table; the DNA yielded D and trimming. Here the sample spans under 200,000 clones, almost 85% being singletons. V lost 1 base and J 1 base, leaving 7 bases between the germline ends. The CDR3 loop spans 14 amino acids. Germline loops: CDR1 LGHDT, CDR2 YNNKEL (reference sequence).

This sequence originates from a man between 18 and 29 years old with active or convalescent COVID-19. The chain is built from TRBV3-1 (or the pseudogene TRBV3-2) and TRBJ1-2; unclear D gene. The specimen was peripheral blood. This chain's CDR3 is CASSQVGFNYGYTF. The DNA of the CDR3 is TGTGCCAGCAGCCAAGTCGGGTTTAACTATGGCTACACCTTC.